Sequencing of this TCR beta chain was carried out in a study of response to subunit inactivated influenza vaccine. Study outcomes and limitations: Authors suggested that a seasonal influenza vaccination recruits few new T cells each time.

TCRdb re-called the RT-PCR reads with MiXCR, one entry per CDR3 protein. The sample gives 500,000 to 600,000 distinct CDR3 sequences, approximately 15% of which show up once; about 3% is in the top ten. To note about this clonotype: What it binds is not known.

There are 15 residues in the CDR3. Per germline, CDR1 LNHDA and CDR2 SQIVND (reference sequence). V was pared by 6 bases and J by 5 bases, with 4 bases of the junction left unmatched. The TCR sequence derives from a man between 50 and 69 years old who received an inactivated influenza vaccine. The specimen comprised CD4+ T cells sorted from PBMCs, sampled 23 to 25 months after vaccination. This chain joins TRBV19 and TRBJ2-1, with TRBD2 matching over 13 bases. CDR3 sequence reads: CASRPGLAGNNEQFF. The CDR3 bases are TGTGCCAGTAGACCGGGACTAGCGGGAAACAATGAGCAGTTCTTC.